This T cell receptor (beta chain) was sequenced during a study of technical replicates of blood from a handful of donors. The ends were cut back, 6 bases at V and 2 bases at J, with 13 bases in the middle. Germline V gives CDR1 SQVTM, CDR2 ANQGSEA. This CDR3 is 13 amino acids long. Sequencing used immunoSEQ multiplex PCR; TCRdb keeps in-frame clones, though not all of them. The top ten hold 0.34% of the sample, which has some 77,000 clones, roughly 97% seen once. The receptor's source is a human donor in good health. The genes are TRBV29-1 and TRBJ1-1; D might be TRBD1 (6 bases). Sequenced material: T cells isolated from PBMCs. The CDR3 sequence: CSVNRDTNTEAFF. The CDR3 region has the DNA TGCAGCGTGAACCGGGACACCAACACTGAAGCTTTCTTT.